Presented here are 11 T cell receptor beta chains from one specimen sequenced in a study of blood T cell repertoires in COVID-19. Clones were sequenced by immunoSEQ multiplex PCR, and TCRdb holds only the in-frame ones, with some missing. The sample shows around 160,000 clones, over 70% of them seen only once. The sequenced sample consisted of PBMCs or T cells enriched from blood (not recorded which). The receptors shown here come from a man in his forties or fifties who had recovered from COVID-19.

This clone was counted at least ten times. CDR3 amino acids: CASSATGSYEQYF. In DNA form, the CDR3 reads TGTGCCAGCAGCGCGACAGGATCCTACGAGCAGTACTTC. The chain links TRBV7-3 to TRBJ2-7; maybe TRBD1 (6 bases). The CDR3 extends over 13 amino acids. The germline V gene encodes CDR1 SGHTA and CDR2 FQGTGA. The germline V and J ends were trimmed by 5 bases and 1 base, with 9 bases remaining between them.

This chain joins TRBV15 and TRBJ2-3, with no clear D. Trimming shortened V by 6 bases and J by 0 bases, and 13 bases separated the two germline ends. The CDR3 is made up of 15 amino acids. Germline loops: CDR1 LNHNV, CDR2 YYDKDF (reference sequence). Here the CDR3 reads CATSLTAPSTDTQYF. CDR3 nucleotides: TGTGCCACCAGTCTAACTGCCCCTAGCACAGATACGCAGTATTTT.

This clone was found once. The J gene is TRBJ2-7, the V gene TRBV7-6; D is possibly TRBD2 (6 bases). CDR1 and CDR2 (germline): SGHVS, FNYEAQ. V was shortened by 1 base and J by 4 bases, with 11 bases between the two germline ends. The CDR3 is 14 residues long. CDR3 sequence (DNA): TGTGCCAGCAGCTTAGTTAGCGGAAAATACGAGCAGTACTTC. Translating it yields CASSLVSGKYEQYF. Complete variable domain (other parts from reference TRBV7-6 and TRBJ2-7): GAGVSQSPRYKVTKRGQDVALRCDPISGHVSLYWYRQALGQGPEFLTYFNYEAQQDKSGLPNDRFSAERPEGSISTLTIQRTEQRDSAMYRCASSLVSGKYEQYFGPGTRLTVT.

The chain joins TRBV5-1 to TRBJ2-1; TRBD2 might be the D (7 bases). V was pared by 4 bases and J by 0 bases, with 17 bases between. The CDR3 covers 17 residues. The germline CDR1 and CDR2 sequences are SGHRS and YFSETQ. CDR3 DNA: TGCGCCAGCAGCCAGCGTGGGGGGGGCGGCTCCTACAATGAGCAGTTCTTC. It translates to CASSQRGGGGSYNEQFF.

The chain couples TRBV10-3 to TRBJ2-3; 11 nucleotides match TRBD2. Unmatched junction bases numbered 6, after V lost 10 bases and J lost 3 bases. The germline V gene encodes CDR1 ENHRY and CDR2 SYGVKD. The CDR3 sequence is 14 residues long. The CDR3 reads CATRTSGPTDTQYF. In DNA form, the CDR3 reads TGTGCCACTAGGACTAGCGGGCCTACAGATACGCAGTATTTT.

The V and J genes are TRBV5-1 and TRBJ2-7; possible D gene TRBD2, 6 bases. Trimming stripped 3 bases from V and 6 bases from J, with 10 bases between. Per the germline V gene, CDR1 is SGHRS and CDR2 is YFSETQ. The length of the CDR3 is 12 residues. The CDR3 DNA reads as TGCGCCAGCAGCTGGGACTTGGGCGAGCAGTACTTC. This encodes CASSWDLGEQYF.

The chain carries TRBV3-1 (or the pseudogene TRBV3-2) and TRBJ1-1; D not certain. CDR1 is LGHDT and CDR2 is YNNKEL in the germline V gene (reference sequence). The CDR3 consists of 14 residues. V lost 3 bases to trimming and J lost 2 bases, with 10 bases between them. Here the CDR3 DNA reads TGTGCCAGCAGCCAGTTGTACACCAACACTGAAGCTTTCTTT. It is translated as CASSQLYTNTEAFF.

The chain employs TRBV7-3 and TRBJ2-2, with D uncertain. Germline V gives CDR1 SGHTA, CDR2 FQGTGA. V gave up 4 bases and J gave up 2 bases, with 5 bases separating them. The CDR3 has 13 residues. DNA for the CDR3: TGTGCCAGCAGCTCCAAAAACACCGGGGAGCTGTTTTTT. Amino acids: CASSSKNTGELFF.

The rearrangement joins TRBV27 to TRBJ2-1; TRBD2 agrees at 8 bases. Germline CDR1 and CDR2: MNHEY and SMNVEV (reference sequence). V trimming: 0 bases; J trimming: 0 bases; junction bases outside the gene matches: 10. This CDR3 spans 19 amino acids. The CDR3 loop reads CASSLSAGGASRSYNEQFF. The CDR3 coding sequence is TGTGCCAGCAGTTTATCGGCGGGGGGCGCTTCCCGCTCCTACAATGAGCAGTTCTTC.

This chain links TRBV3-1 (or the pseudogene TRBV3-2) with TRBJ2-1; D call uncertain. Trimming cost V 0 bases and J 2 bases, with 11 bases left between them. The CDR3 has 16 residues. From germline, CDR1 is LGHDT and CDR2 YNNKEL (reference sequence). The DNA for the CDR3 is TGTGCCAGCAGCCAAGATGGTGAGAGGCCCTACAATGAGCAGTTCTTC. This sequence encodes CASSQDGERPYNEQFF.

This clone was observed once. The gene calls are TRBV4-1 and TRBJ2-1; tentatively, D is TRBD2 (6 bases). Germline-derived CDR1 and CDR2 are MGHRA and YSYEKL. This CDR3 has 14 amino acids. The V and J ends lost 2 bases and 7 bases respectively, with 12 bases between them. CDR3 residues: CASSQPSRGNEQFF. The CDR3 DNA reads TGCGCCAGCAGCCAACCATCTCGGGGGAATGAGCAGTTCTTC.